The clone carrying this TCR beta chain was detected a few times. What it recognizes is unknown. The CDR3 length is 16 residues. Germline V gene sequence: CDR1 SQVTM, CDR2 ANQGSEA. V lost 6 bases and J lost 3, with 21 bases in between. This record comes from a study of identical twins. Unique molecular identifiers were present on cDNA, and template switching added a universal primer site. MiXCR, run by TCRdb on the 5' RACE reads, gives a single entry per CDR3 protein. The table records 450,000 to 650,000 distinct CDR3 sequences, approximately 10% of them present only once. General study results and limits: Invariant MAIT and iNKT cells could partly confound zero-insertion analyses.

These data were also filed under a second study, of yellow fever vaccine responses in identical twins.

Source material: PBMCs. The chain combines TRBV29-1 with TRBJ2-1; D uncertain. This TCR derives from a woman aged 18-35 years in good health. CDR3 region: CSVGRDSKGIYNEQFF. The DNA of the CDR3 is TGCAGCGTCGGGCGTGACTCTAAAGGGATCTACAATGAGCAGTTCTTC.